Included here is one T cell receptor (beta chain) sequence, with context. This clone was picked up a small number of times. This clone's antigen is unknown. Qualities for individual bases were not recorded, and no much larger clone is one base off. For every enrolled patient, mismatch repair deficiency was confirmed by either polymerase chain reaction or immunohistochemistry. TCR sequencing was carried out for three patients who responded to pembrolizumab therapy. In the phase II trial, pembrolizumab PD-1 blockade was tested prospectively in advanced mismatch repair-deficient cancers, no matter which tissue of origin the cancers came from. Peripheral blood T cell samples were serially collected before and at multiple times after PD-1 blockade was started. Blood sampling time points were reported as weeks after the first dose of pembrolizumab. The data were taken from a study of PD-1 blockade in mismatch repair-deficient tumors (dated by TCRdb to about 2017). Background on the whole study: The trial enrolled roughly 83 consecutive patients with 12 to 13 mismatch repair-deficient cancer types between September 2013 and late 2016, all previously treated and progressing. Tumor-associated T cell clones in the peripheral blood of patients responding to PD-1 blockade were tracked using deep sequencing of TCR CDR3 regions. What the authors observed across the whole study: Tumor-resident clones, often undetectable in blood before treatment, expanded rapidly after pembrolizumab and then contracted, generally before radiologic responses.

The library relied on the immunoSEQ multiplex PCR assay. TCRdb took this table from immuneACCESS and kept in-frame rearrangements with V and J called. Such tables lack part of the clones; where checked against another copy, unresolved V genes explain under half of the gap, and the rest is unexplained. In all, the sample holds more than 15,000 clones, and roughly 84% of those were seen once. The ten top clones hold around 3% of the sample. The TCR originated in an adult with mismatch repair-deficient cancer. This material consisted of PBMCs, taken 4 weeks after starting pembrolizumab.

The DNA sequence is as follows: TGTGCCAGCAGCAAAGTTAGCGGTCGTTCCTACGAGCAGTACTTC. This encodes CASSKVSGRSYEQYF. The chain links TRBV21-1 with TRBJ2-7; TRBD2, the table's D call, was not compared with the DNA. TRBV21-1 is a pseudogene. The CDR3 sequence holds 15 residues, the cysteine and phenylalanine included. The retained sequence is limited to the CDR3, 45 bases, with the frame set at the first base.